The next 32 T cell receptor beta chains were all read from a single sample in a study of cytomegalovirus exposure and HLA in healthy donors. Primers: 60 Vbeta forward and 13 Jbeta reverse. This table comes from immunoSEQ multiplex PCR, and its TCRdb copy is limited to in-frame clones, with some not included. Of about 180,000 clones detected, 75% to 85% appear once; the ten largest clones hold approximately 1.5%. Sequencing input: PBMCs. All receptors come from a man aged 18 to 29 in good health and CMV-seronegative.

CDR3 bases: TGTGCCAGCACTCCACCCCTTAACAGGGCTGAAGCTTTCTTT. Translated: CASTPPLNRAEAFF. The gene calls are TRBV7-9 and TRBJ1-1, with a tentative D call TRBD1 (6 bases). In germline, CDR1 is SEHNR, CDR2 FQNEAQ (reference sequence). The V end was cut by 7 bases, the J end by 6 bases, with 18 bases between. This CDR3 spans 14 amino acids. Full variable domain (remainder filled in from reference TRBV7-9 and TRBJ1-1): DTGVSQNPRHKITKRGQNVTFRCDPISEHNRLYWYRQTLGQGPEFLTYFQNEAQLEKSRLLSDRFSAERPKGSFSTLEIQRTEQGDSAMYLCASTPPLNRAEAFFGQGTRLTVV.

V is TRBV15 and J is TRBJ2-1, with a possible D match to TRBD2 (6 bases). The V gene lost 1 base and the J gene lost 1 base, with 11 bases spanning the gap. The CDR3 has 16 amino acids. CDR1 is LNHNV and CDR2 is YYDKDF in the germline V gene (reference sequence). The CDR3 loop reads CATSRGREISYNEQFF. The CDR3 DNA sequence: TGTGCCACCAGCAGAGGCCGGGAGATATCCTACAATGAGCAGTTCTTC.

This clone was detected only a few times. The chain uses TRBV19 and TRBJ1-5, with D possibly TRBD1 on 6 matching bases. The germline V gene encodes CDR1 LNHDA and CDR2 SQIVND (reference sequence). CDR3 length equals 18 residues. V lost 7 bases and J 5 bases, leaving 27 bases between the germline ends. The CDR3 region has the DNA TGTGCCAGTAAAGGGGGACCCACGAGCCCCGGGGAATATCAGCCCCAGCATTTT. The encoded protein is CASKGGPTSPGEYQPQHF.

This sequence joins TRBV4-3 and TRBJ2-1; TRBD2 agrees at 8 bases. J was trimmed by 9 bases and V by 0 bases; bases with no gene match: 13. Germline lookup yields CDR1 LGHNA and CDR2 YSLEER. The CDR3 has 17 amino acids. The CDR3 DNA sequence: TGCGCCAGCAGCCAAGAAGCTGGTGGCGGGGGGTGGGCTGAGCAGTTCTTC. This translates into CASSQEAGGGGWAEQFF.

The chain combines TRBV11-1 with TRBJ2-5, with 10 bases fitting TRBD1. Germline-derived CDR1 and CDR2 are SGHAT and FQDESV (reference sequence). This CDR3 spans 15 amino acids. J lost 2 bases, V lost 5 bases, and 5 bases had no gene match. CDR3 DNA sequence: TGTGCCAGCAGCCCCGGGACAGGGGTTCAAGAGACCCAGTACTTC. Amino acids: CASSPGTGVQETQYF.

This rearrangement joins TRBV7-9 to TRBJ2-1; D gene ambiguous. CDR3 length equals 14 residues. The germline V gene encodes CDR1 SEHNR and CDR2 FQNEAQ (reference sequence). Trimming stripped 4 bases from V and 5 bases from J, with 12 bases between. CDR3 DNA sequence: TGTGCCAGCAGCTCCCAGGCTCCTGACAATGAGCAGTTCTTC. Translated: CASSSQAPDNEQFF.

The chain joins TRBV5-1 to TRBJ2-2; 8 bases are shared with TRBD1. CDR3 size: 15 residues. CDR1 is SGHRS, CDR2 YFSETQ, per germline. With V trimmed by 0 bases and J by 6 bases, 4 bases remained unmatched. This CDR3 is CASSLAGGWAGELFF. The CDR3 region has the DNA TGCGCCAGCAGCTTGGCAGGGGGCTGGGCCGGGGAGCTGTTTTTT.

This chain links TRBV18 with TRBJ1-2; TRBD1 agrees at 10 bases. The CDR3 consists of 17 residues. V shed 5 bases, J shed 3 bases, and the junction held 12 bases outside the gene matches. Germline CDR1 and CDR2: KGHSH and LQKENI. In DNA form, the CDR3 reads TGTGCCAGCTCAGCGCTAGCAGGGGACAGGGGCGACTATGGCTACACCTTC. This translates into CASSALAGDRGDYGYTF.

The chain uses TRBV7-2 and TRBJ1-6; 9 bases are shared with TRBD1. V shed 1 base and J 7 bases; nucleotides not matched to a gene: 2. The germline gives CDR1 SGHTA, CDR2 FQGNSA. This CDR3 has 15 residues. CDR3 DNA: TGTGCCAGCAGCTTAGAACAGGGGGCCAATTCACCCCTCCACTTT. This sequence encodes CASSLEQGANSPLHF. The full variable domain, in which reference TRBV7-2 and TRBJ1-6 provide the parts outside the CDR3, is GAGVSQSPSNKVTEKGKDVELRCDPISGHTALYWYRQSLGQGLEFLIYFQGNSAPDKSGLPSDRFSAERTGGSVSTLTIQRTQQEDSAVYLCASSLEQGANSPLHFGNGTRLTVT.

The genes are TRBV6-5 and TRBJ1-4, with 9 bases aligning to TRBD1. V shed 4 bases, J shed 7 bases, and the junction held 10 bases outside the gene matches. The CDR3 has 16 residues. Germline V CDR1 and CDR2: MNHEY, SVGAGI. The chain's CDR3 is CASSSGTGRYGEKLFF. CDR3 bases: TGTGCCAGCAGTTCCGGGACAGGGAGGTATGGTGAAAAACTGTTTTTT.

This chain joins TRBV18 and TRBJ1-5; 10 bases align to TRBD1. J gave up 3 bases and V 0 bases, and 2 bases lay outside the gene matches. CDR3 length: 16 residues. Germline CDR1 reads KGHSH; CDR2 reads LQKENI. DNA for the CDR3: TGTGCCAGCTCACCACCGGGACAGGGGCCCAATCAGCCCCAGCATTTT. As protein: CASSPPGQGPNQPQHF.

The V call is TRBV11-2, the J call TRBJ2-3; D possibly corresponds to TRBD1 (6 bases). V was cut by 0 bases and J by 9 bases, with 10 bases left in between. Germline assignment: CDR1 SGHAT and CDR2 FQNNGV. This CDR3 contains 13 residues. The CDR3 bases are TGTGCCAGCAGCTTAGATCCGAGGGGGACGCAGTATTTT. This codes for CASSLDPRGTQYF. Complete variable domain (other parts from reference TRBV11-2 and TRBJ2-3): EAGVAQSPRYKIIEKRQSVAFWCNPISGHATLYWYQQILGQGPKLLIQFQNNGVVDDSQLPKDRFSAERLKGVDSTLKIQPAKLEDSAVYLCASSLDPRGTQYFGPGTRLTVL.

The CDR3 bases are TGTGCCAGCAGTCATCCGGGACAACCTCCCTACGAGCAGTACTTC. Amino acids: CASSHPGQPPYEQYF. The chain couples TRBV6-6 to TRBJ2-7; TRBD1 might be the D (6 bases). CDR1 is MNHNY and CDR2 is SVGAGI in the germline V gene (reference sequence). Trimming took 5 bases from V and 2 from J, leaving 16 bases between them. This CDR3 has 15 residues.

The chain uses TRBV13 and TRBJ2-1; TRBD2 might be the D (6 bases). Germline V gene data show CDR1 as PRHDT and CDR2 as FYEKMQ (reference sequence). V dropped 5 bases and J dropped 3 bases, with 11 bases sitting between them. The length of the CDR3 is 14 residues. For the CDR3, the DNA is TGTGCCAGCAGCCCGGGACTTGACTACAATGAGCAGTTCTTC. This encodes CASSPGLDYNEQFF.

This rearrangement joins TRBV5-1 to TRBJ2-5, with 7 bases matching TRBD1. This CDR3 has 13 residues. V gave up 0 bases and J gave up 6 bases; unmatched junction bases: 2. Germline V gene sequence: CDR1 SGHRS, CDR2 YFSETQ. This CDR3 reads CASSLDRGQTQYF. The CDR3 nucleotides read TGCGCCAGCAGCTTGGACAGGGGTCAGACCCAGTACTTC.

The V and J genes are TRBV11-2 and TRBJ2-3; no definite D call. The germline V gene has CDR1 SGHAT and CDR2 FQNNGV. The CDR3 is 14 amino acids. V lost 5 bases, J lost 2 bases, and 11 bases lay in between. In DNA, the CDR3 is TGTGCCAGCAGCATGGGCCGGAACACAGATACGCAGTATTTT. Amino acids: CASSMGRNTDTQYF. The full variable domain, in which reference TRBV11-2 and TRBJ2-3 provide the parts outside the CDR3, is EAGVAQSPRYKIIEKRQSVAFWCNPISGHATLYWYQQILGQGPKLLIQFQNNGVVDDSQLPKDRFSAERLKGVDSTLKIQPAKLEDSAVYLCASSMGRNTDTQYFGPGTRLTVL.

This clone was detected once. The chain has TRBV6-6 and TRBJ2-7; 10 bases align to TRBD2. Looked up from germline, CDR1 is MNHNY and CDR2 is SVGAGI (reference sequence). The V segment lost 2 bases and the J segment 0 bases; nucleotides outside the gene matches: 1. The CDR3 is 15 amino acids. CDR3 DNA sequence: TGTGCCAGCAGTTACCCTAGCGGGAGCTCCTACGAGCAGTACTTC. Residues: CASSYPSGSSYEQYF.

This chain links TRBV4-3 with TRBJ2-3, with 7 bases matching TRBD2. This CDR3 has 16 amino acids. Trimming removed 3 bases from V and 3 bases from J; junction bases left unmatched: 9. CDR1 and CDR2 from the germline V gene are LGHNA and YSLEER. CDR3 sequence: CASSQEWGAGTDTQYF. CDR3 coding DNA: TGCGCCAGCAGCCAGGAATGGGGAGCGGGGACAGATACGCAGTATTTT.

CDR3 residues: CASSTGGRGLSSYNSPLHF. Here the CDR3 DNA reads TGTGCCAGCAGCACAGGGGGTAGGGGATTAAGCTCCTATAATTCACCCCTCCACTTT. The V and J genes are TRBV7-8 and TRBJ1-6, with TRBD1 matching over 8 bases. Germline trimming cut 5 bases from V and 0 bases from J; bases unmatched to any gene: 12. This CDR3 region has 19 residues. Per the germline V gene, CDR1 is SGHVS and CDR2 is FQNEAQ.

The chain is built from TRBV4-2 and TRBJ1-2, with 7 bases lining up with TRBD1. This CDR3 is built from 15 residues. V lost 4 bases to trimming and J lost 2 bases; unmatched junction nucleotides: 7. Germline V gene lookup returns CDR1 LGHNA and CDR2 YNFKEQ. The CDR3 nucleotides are TGTGCCAGCAGCCCTACTAAGACAGGGAACTATGGCTACACCTTC. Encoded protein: CASSPTKTGNYGYTF.

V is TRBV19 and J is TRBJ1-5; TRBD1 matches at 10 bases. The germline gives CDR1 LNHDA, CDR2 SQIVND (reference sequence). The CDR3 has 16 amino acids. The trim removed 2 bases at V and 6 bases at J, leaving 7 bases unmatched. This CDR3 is CASSIRGQGMRQPQHF. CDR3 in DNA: TGTGCCAGTAGTATAAGGGGACAGGGGATGCGTCAGCCCCAGCATTTT.

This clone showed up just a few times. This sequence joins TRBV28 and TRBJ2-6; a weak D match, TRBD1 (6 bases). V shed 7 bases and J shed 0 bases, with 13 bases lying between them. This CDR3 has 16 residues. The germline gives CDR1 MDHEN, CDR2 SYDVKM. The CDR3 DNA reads TGTGCCAGCAAGGGCCACAGGGCCTCTGGGGCCAACGTCCTGACTTTC. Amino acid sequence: CASKGHRASGANVLTF.

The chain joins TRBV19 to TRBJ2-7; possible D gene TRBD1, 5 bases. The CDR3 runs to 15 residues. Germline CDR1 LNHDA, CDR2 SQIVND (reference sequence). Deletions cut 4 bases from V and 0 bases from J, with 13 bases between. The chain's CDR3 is CASSTYSTDSYEQYF. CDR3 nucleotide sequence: TGTGCCAGTAGTACCTATTCGACAGACTCCTACGAGCAGTACTTC.

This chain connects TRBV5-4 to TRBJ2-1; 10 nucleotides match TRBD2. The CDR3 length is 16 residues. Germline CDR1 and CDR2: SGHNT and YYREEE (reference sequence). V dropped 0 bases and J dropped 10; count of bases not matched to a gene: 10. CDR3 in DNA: TGTGCCAGCAGCTTGGAGCCAGCGGGAGGGGCCGGGGAGCAGTTCTTC. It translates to CASSLEPAGGAGEQFF. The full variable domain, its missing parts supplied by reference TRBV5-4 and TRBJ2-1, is ETGVTQSPTHLIKTRGQQVTLRCSSQSGHNTVSWYQQALGQGPQFIFQYYREEENGRGNFPPRFSGLQFPNYSSELNVNALELDDSALYLCASSLEPAGGAGEQFFGPGTRLTVL.

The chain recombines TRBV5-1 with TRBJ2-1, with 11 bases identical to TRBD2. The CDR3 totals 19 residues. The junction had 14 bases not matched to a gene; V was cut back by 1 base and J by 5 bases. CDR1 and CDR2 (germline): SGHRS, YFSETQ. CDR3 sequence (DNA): TGCGCCAGCAGCTTGTCTAGCGGGGGGCCCCCCATTAGGGACAATGAGCAGTTCTTC. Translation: CASSLSSGGPPIRDNEQFF.

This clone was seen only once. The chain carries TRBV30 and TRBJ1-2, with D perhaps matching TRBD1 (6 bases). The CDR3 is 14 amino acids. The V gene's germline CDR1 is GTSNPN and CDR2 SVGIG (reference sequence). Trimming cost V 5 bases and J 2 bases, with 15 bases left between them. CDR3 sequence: CAWGYGTNNYGYTF. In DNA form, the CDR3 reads TGTGCCTGGGGGTACGGGACAAACAACTATGGCTACACCTTC. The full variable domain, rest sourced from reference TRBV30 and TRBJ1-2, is SQTIHQWPATLVQPVGSPLSLECTVEGTSNPNLYWYRQAAGRGLQLLFYSVGIGQISSEVPQNLSASRPQDRQFILSSKKLLLSDSGFYLCAWGYGTNNYGYTFGSGTRLTVV.

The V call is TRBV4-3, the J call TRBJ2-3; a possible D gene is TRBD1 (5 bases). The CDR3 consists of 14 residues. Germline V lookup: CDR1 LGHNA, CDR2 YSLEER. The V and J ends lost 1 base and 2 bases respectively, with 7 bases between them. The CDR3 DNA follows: TGCGCCAGCAGCCAAGGGACACACACAGATACGCAGTATTTT. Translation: CASSQGTHTDTQYF.

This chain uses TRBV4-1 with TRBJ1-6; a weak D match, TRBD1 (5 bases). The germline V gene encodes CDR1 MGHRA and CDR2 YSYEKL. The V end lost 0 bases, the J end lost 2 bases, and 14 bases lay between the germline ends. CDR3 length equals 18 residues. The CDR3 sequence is CASSQDLARATYNSPLHF. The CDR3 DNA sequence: TGCGCCAGCAGCCAAGATTTGGCCAGGGCGACCTATAATTCACCCCTCCACTTT.

This chain's CDR3 is CASTKGGPPQYF. CDR3 DNA: TGTGCCAGCACCAAGGGGGGGCCCCCGCAGTATTTT. This rearrangement joins TRBV2 to TRBJ2-3, with D tentatively TRBD2 (7 bases). This CDR3 has 12 amino acids. V was cut by 7 bases and J by 10 bases, with 15 bases left in between. Germline V gene sequence: CDR1 SNHLY, CDR2 FYNNEI.

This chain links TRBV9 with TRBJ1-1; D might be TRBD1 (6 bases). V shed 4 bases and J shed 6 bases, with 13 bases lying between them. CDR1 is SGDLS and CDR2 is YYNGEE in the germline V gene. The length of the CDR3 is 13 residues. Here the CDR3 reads CASSLWGGAEAFF. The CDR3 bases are TGTGCCAGCAGCTTATGGGGGGGCGCTGAAGCTTTCTTT.

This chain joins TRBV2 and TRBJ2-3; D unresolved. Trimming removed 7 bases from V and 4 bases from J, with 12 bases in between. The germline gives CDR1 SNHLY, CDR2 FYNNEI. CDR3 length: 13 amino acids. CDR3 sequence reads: CASKTESPDTQYF. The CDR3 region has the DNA TGTGCCAGCAAAACGGAGTCCCCAGATACGCAGTATTTT.

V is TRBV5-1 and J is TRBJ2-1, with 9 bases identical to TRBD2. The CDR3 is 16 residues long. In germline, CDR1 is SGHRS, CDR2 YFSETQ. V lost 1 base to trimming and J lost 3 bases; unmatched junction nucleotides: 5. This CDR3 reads CASSLPRLADYNEQFF. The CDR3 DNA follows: TGCGCCAGCAGCTTGCCCCGACTAGCGGACTACAATGAGCAGTTCTTC.